This T cell receptor (beta chain) is from a study of glioma-infiltrating T cells after dendritic cell vaccination. Points on this clone: Its antigen is not identified.

The time point is: after dendritic cell vaccination, including at tumor progression/relapse. Only patients with spare fresh-frozen tumor and over two years of follow-up were included. General observations from the study: Longer survival after dendritic cell vaccination followed higher pretreatment TIL content.

Amplification used 60 V beta primers and 13 J beta primers. Assay: immunoSEQ multiplex PCR; the TCRdb copy retains only in-frame clones and omits some. The sample lists approximately 93,000 clones; about 85% were seen once. CDR3 length: 15 residues. With V trimmed by 4 bases and J by 2 bases, 5 bases remained unmatched. The germline gives CDR1 SGDLS, CDR2 YYNGEE. The sequence was collected from a human donor with glioblastoma. The chain has TRBV9 and TRBJ2-1; 8 nucleotides line up with TRBD2. The sequencing used blood, collected after dendritic cell vaccination. The CDR3 region has the DNA TGTGCCAGCAGCCCAGAGCGGGGGACCTACAATGAGCAGTTCTTC. This encodes CASSPERGTYNEQFF.